The 8 T cell receptor beta chains reported below all come from one sample, sequenced in a study of shared clonotypes between healthy human individuals. Profiling relied on immunoSEQ multiplex PCR, and the TCRdb table lists in-frame clones only, not all of them. The sample records around 2,000,000 clones, about 95% being singletons. Only CD45RO-negative cells positively selected for CCR7 counted as naive CD8 cells, so terminally differentiated effector memory CD45RA+ cells were excluded. The specimen was naive CD8+ T cells sorted from blood. The receptors here all came from a man aged 18 to 29 in good health.

As for this clone: The sample holds other DNA sequences that translate to the same CDR3. The chain employs TRBV6-5 and TRBJ1-2, with unresolved D. Germline V gene data show CDR1 as MNHEY and CDR2 as SVGAGI. Trimming removed 4 bases at V and 2 bases at J, with 11 bases between. The CDR3 length is 14 residues. CDR3 sequence (DNA): TGTGCCAGCAGTTCTCCTGGACGGAACTATGGCTACACCTTC. This translates into CASSSPGRNYGYTF.

The V and J genes are TRBV7-2 and TRBJ2-7; 9 bases match TRBD1. The CDR3 runs 17 residues. With 2 bases clipped from V and 5 bases from J, the junction kept 13 bases outside the gene matches. From germline, CDR1 is SGHTA and CDR2 FQGNSA. CDR3 region: CASSLQWPGQGHDEQYF. Here the CDR3 DNA reads TGTGCCAGCAGCTTACAGTGGCCGGGACAGGGACACGACGAGCAGTACTTC.

This chain uses TRBV29-1 with TRBJ2-5; D remains ambiguous. The germline V gene has CDR1 SQVTM and CDR2 ANQGSEA. This CDR3 is 11 amino acids long. V was shortened by 3 bases and J by 5 bases, with 7 bases between the two germline ends. CDR3 bases: TGCAGCGTTGACCGAAGGGAGACCCAGTACTTC. It yields the protein CSVDRRETQYF.

J is TRBJ2-1 and V is TRBV6-5; a possible D gene is TRBD1 (6 bases). CDR1 is MNHEY and CDR2 is SVGAGI in the germline V gene. Between the trimmed V and J ends, which lost 2 bases and 2 bases, there was a span of 13 bases. The CDR3 length is 16 residues. CDR3 sequence reads: CASSYTSGTTYNEQFF. The CDR3, as DNA: TGTGCCAGCAGTTACACCTCCGGGACAACCTACAATGAGCAGTTCTTC.

J is TRBJ1-6 and V is TRBV20-1; D ambiguous. The CDR3 has 9 residues. The germline V gene has CDR1 DFQATT and CDR2 SNEGSKA (reference sequence). The V gene lost 6 bases and the J gene lost 9 bases, with 3 bases spanning the gap. The CDR3 loop is CSAGSPLHF. The DNA for the CDR3 is TGCAGTGCCGGTTCACCCCTCCACTTT.

Worth noting for this clone: This specimen includes other DNA sequences encoding the same CDR3. The chain uses TRBV7-9 and TRBJ1-5, with TRBD1 matching over 9 bases. CDR1 and CDR2 (germline): SEHNR, FQNEAQ (reference sequence). The CDR3 length is 14 residues. J lost 5 bases, V lost 1 base, and 0 bases had no gene match. The CDR3 sequence: CASSLGQGDQPQHF. DNA of the CDR3: TGTGCCAGCAGCTTAGGACAGGGGGATCAGCCCCAGCATTTT. Filled out from reference TRBV7-9 and TRBJ1-5, the complete variable domain reads DTGVSQNPRHKITKRGQNVTFRCDPISEHNRLYWYRQTLGQGPEFLTYFQNEAQLEKSRLLSDRFSAERPKGSFSTLEIQRTEQGDSAMYLCASSLGQGDQPQHFGDGTRLSIL.

Turning to this clone: At one of its ends the junction is not consistent with the germline gene, which may arise from a read error. Other DNA sequences in this sample translate to the same CDR3. This chain connects TRBV5-6 to TRBJ1-1; 9 nucleotides align to TRBD1. The V gene's germline CDR1 is SGHDT and CDR2 YYEEEE. The CDR3 spans 16 residues. Here the CDR3 DNA reads TGTGCCAGCAGCTTTGGGACAGGGAAAAGGAACACCGAAGCTTTCTTT. It specifies CASSFGTGKRNTEAFF.

V gene TRBV5-1 combines with J gene TRBJ1-5; TRBD1 matches at 9 bases. This CDR3 region has 14 residues. Germline loops: CDR1 SGHRS, CDR2 YFSETQ. With 3 bases clipped from V and 6 bases from J, the junction kept 4 bases outside the gene matches. The CDR3 DNA follows: TGCGCCAGCAGCTCCGGACAGGGGCTTCAGCCCCAGCATTTT. This sequence encodes CASSSGQGLQPQHF.